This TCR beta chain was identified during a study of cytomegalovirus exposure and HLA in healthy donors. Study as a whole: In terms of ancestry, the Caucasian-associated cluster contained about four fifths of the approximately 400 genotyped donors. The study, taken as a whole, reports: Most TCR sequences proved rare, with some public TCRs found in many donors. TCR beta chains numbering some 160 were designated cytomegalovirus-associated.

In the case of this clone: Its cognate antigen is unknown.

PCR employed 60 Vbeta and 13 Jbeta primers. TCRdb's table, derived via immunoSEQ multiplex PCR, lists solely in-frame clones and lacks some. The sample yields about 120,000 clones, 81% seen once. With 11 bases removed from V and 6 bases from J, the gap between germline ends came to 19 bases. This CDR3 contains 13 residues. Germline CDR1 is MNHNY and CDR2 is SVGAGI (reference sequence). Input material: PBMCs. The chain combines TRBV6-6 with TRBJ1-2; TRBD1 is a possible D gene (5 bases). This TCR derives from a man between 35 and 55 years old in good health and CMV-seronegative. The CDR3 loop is CAVSPTVSDGYTF. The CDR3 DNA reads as TGTGCCGTTAGCCCGACAGTCTCCGATGGCTACACCTTC.